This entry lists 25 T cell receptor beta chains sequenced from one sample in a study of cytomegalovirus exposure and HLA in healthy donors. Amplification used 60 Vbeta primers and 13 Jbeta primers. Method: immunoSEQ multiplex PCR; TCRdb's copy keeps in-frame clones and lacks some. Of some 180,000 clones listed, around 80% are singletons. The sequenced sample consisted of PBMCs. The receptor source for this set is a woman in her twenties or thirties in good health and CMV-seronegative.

In nucleotides, the CDR3 is TGTGCCAGCATCAGATTGGGGGCTCCGGCTTTCTTT. Translation: CASIRLGAPAFF. The rearrangement uses TRBV2 and TRBJ1-1; TRBD1 might be the D (6 bases). Trimming removed 7 bases at V and 11 bases at J, with 17 bases between. From germline, CDR1 is SNHLY and CDR2 FYNNEI. There are 12 residues in the CDR3. Looking up the rest from reference TRBV2 and TRBJ1-1 gives the full variable domain: EPEVTQTPSHQVTQMGQEVILRCVPISNHLYFYWYRQILGQKVEFLVSFYNNEISEKSEIFDDQFSVERPDGSNFTLKIRSTKLEDSAMYFCASIRLGAPAFFGQGTRLTVV.

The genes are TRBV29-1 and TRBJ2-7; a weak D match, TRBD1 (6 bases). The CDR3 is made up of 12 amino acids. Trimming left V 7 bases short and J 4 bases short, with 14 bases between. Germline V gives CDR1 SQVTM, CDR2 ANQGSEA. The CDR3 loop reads CSDTGHFYEQYF. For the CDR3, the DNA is TGCAGCGATACGGGACACTTTTACGAGCAGTACTTC.

The CDR3 is CASTTGTGNEKLFF. The DNA of the CDR3 is TGTGCCAGTACTACCGGGACAGGAAATGAAAAACTGTTTTTT. The J gene is TRBJ1-4, the V gene TRBV6-4, with 8 bases identical to TRBD1. CDR1 is MRHNA and CDR2 is SNTAGT in the germline V gene. Trimming removed 9 bases from V and 5 bases from J; junction bases left unmatched: 8. This CDR3 contains 14 residues.

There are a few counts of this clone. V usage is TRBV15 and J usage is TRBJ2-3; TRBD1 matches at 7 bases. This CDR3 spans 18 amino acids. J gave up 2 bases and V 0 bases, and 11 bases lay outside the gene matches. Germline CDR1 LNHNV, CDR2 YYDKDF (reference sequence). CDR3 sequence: CATSRDAYLEGATDTQYF. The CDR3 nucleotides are TGTGCCACCAGCAGAGATGCTTATCTCGAGGGGGCCACAGATACGCAGTATTTT.

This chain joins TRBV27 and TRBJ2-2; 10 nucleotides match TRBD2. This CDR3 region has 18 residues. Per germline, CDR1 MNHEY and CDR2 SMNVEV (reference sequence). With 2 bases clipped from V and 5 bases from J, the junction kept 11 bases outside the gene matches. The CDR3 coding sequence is TGTGCCAGCAGTTTACTTCATCTAGCGGGGGACGATACCGGGGAGCTGTTTTTT. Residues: CASSLLHLAGDDTGELFF.

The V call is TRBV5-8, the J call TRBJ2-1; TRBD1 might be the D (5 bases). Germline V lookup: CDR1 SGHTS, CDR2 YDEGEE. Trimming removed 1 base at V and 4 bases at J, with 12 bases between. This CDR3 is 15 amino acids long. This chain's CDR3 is CASSLFGAGYNEQFF. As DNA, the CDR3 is TGTGCCAGCAGCTTGTTTGGGGCAGGTTACAATGAGCAGTTCTTC.

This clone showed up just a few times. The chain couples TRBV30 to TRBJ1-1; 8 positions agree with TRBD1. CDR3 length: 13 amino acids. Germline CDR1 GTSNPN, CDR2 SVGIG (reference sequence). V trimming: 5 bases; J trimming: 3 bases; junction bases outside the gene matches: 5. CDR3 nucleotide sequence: TGTGCCTGGGGACAGGGAACCGACACTGAAGCTTTCTTT. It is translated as CAWGQGTDTEAFF.

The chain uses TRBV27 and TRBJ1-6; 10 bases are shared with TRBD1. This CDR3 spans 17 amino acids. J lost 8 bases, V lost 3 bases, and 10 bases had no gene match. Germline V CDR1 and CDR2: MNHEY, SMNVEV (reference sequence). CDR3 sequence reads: CASSFFGLGTGDSPLHF. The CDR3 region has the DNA TGTGCCAGCAGTTTCTTCGGACTCGGGACAGGGGATTCACCCCTCCACTTT.

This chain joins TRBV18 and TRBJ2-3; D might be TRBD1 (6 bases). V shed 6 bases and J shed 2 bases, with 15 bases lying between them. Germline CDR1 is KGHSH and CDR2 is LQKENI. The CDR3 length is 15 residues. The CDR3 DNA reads TGTGCCAGCTCCTTAGACAGGTTTGTCACAGATACGCAGTATTTT. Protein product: CASSLDRFVTDTQYF.

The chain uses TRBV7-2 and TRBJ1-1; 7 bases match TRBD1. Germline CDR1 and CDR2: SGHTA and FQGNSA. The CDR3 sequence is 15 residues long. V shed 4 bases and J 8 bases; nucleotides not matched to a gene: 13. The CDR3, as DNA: TGTGCCAGCAGCTCTCGTCTAGACAGGGTAACGGAAGCTTTCTTT. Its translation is CASSSRLDRVTEAFF.

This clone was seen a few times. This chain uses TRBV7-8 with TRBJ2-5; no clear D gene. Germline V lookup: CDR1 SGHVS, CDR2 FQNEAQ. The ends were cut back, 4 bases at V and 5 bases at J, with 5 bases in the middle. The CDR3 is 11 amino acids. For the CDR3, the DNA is TGTGCCAGCAGCTCCGGGGAGACCCAGTACTTC. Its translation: CASSSGETQYF. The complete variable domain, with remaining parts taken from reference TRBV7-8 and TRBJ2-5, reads GAGVSQSPRYKVAKRGQDVALRCDPISGHVSLFWYQQALGQGPEFLTYFQNEAQLDKSGLPSDRFFAERPEGSVSTLKIQRTQQEDSAVYLCASSSGETQYFGPGTRLLVL.

Here the CDR3 DNA reads TGTGCCAGCAGCTTACACAGGGTGGGCTACGAGCAGTACTTC. Translating gives CASSLHRVGYEQYF. The chain joins TRBV7-9 to TRBJ2-7; D may be TRBD1 (6 bases). CDR1 and CDR2 (germline): SEHNR, FQNEAQ (reference sequence). This CDR3 is built from 14 residues. Trimming left V 2 bases short and J 3 bases short, with 11 bases between.

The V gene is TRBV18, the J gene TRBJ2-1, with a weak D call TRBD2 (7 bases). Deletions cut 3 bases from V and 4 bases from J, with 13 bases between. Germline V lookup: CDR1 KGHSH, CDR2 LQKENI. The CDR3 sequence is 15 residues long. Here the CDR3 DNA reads TGTGCCAGCTCACCGCGCGGGGGCTTGTACAATGAGCAGTTCTTC. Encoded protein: CASSPRGGLYNEQFF. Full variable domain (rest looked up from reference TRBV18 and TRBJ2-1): NAGVMQNPRHLVRRRGQEARLRCSPMKGHSHVYWYRQLPEEGLKFMVYLQKENIIDESGMPKERFSAEFPKEGPSILRIQQVVRGDSAAYFCASSPRGGLYNEQFFGPGTRLTVL.

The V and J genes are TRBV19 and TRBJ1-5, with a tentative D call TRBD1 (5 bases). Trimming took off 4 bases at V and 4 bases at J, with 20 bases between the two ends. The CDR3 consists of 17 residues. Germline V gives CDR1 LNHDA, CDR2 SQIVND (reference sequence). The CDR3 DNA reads TGTGCCAGTAGTACCCAGGGTCGGGTCGGGGGAAATCAGCCCCAGCATTTT. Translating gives CASSTQGRVGGNQPQHF.

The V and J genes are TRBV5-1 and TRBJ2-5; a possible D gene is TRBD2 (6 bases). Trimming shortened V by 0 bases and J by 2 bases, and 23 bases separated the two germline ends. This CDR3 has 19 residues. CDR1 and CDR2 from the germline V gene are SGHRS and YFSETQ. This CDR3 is CASSLGGVLSGAHQETQYF. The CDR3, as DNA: TGCGCCAGCAGCTTGGGGGGGGTGTTAAGCGGTGCTCATCAAGAGACCCAGTACTTC. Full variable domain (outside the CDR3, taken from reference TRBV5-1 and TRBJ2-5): KAGVTQTPRYLIKTRGQQVTLSCSPISGHRSVSWYQQTPGQGLQFLFEYFSETQRNKGNFPGRFSGRQFSNSRSEMNVSTLELGDSALYLCASSLGGVLSGAHQETQYFGPGTRLLVL.

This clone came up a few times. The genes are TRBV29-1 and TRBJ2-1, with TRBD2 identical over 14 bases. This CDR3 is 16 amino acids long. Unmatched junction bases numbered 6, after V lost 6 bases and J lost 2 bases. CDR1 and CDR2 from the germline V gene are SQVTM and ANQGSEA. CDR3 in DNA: TGCAGCGTCGCCGGACTAGCGGGGGGCACCTACAATGAGCAGTTCTTC. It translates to CSVAGLAGGTYNEQFF.

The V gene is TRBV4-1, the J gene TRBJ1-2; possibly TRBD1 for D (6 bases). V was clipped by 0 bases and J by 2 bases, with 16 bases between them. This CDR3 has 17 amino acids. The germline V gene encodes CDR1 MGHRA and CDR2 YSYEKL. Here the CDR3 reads CASSQDPGQPVNYGYTF. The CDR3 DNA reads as TGCGCCAGCAGCCAAGATCCCGGACAGCCCGTAAACTATGGCTACACCTTC.

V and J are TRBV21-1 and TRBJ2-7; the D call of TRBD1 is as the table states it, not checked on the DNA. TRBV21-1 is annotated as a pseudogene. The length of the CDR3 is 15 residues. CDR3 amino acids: CASSGPGQGGYEQYF. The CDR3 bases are TGTGCCAGCAGCGGGCCGGGACAGGGGGGATACGAGCAGTACTTC.

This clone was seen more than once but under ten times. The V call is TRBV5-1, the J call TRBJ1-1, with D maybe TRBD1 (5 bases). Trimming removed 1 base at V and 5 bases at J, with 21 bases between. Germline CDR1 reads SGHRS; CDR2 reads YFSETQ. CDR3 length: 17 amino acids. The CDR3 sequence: CASSLSGVPQGGTEAFF. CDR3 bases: TGCGCCAGCAGCTTGTCAGGCGTTCCTCAGGGAGGGACTGAAGCTTTCTTT.

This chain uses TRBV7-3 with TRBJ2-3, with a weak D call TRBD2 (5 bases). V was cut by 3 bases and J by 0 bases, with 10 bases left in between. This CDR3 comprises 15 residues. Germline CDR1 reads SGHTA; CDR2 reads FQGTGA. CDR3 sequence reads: CASSFGVSSTDTQYF. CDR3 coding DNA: TGTGCCAGCAGCTTCGGGGTTTCAAGCACAGATACGCAGTATTTT.

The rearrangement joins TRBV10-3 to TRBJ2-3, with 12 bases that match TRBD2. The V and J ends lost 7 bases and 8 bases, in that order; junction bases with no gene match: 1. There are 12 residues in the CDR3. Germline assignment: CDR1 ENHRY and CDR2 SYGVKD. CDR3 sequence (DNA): TGTGCCATCAAACTAGCGGGGGGTACGCAGTATTTT. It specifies CAIKLAGGTQYF.

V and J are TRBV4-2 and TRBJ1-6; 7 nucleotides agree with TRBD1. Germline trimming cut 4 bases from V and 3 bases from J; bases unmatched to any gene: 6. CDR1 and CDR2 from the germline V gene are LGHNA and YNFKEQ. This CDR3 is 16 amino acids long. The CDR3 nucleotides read TGTGCCAGCAGCCCTCAGGGGGACAGCTATAATTCACCCCTCCACTTT. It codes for CASSPQGDSYNSPLHF.

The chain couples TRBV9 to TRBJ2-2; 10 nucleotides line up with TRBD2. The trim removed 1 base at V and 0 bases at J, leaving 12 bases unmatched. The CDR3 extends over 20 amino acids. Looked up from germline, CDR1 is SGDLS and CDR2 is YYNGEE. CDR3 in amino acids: CASSVYGLAGDSSNTGELFF. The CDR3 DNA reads TGTGCCAGCAGCGTATATGGGCTAGCGGGGGATTCTTCGAACACCGGGGAGCTGTTTTTT. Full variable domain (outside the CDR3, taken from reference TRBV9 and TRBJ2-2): DSGVTQTPKHLITATGQRVTLRCSPRSGDLSVYWYQQSLDQGLQFLIQYYNGEERAKGNILERFSAQQFPDLHSELNLSSLELGDSALYFCASSVYGLAGDSSNTGELFFGEGSRLTVL.

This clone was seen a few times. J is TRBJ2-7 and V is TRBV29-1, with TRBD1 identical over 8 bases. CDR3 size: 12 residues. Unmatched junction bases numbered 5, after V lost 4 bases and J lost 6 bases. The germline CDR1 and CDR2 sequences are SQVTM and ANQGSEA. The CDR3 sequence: CSVAAGGREQYF. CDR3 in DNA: TGCAGCGTTGCGGCAGGGGGCCGCGAGCAGTACTTC.

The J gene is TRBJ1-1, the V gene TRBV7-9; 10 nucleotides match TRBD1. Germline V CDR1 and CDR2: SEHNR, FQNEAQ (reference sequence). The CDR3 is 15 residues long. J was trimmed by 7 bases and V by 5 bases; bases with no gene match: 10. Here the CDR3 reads CASSRQGARGIEAFF. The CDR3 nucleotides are TGTGCCAGCAGCAGACAGGGGGCGCGGGGCATTGAAGCTTTCTTT. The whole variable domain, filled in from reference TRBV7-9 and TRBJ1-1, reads DTGVSQNPRHKITKRGQNVTFRCDPISEHNRLYWYRQTLGQGPEFLTYFQNEAQLEKSRLLSDRFSAERPKGSFSTLEIQRTEQGDSAMYLCASSRQGARGIEAFFGQGTRLTVV.